This passage covers 18 T cell receptor beta chains from one sample sequenced in a study of blood T cell repertoires in COVID-19. Profiling relied on immunoSEQ multiplex PCR, and the TCRdb table lists in-frame clones only, not all of them. The sample yields approximately 28,000 clones, 90% seen once. Sequencing was carried out using peripheral blood. These receptors were collected from a woman aged 55 to 70 with active COVID-19.

CDR3 amino acids: CASSIDRSRGIQFF. The CDR3 DNA sequence: TGTGCCAGTAGTATAGATCGGAGCAGGGGGATCCAGTTCTTC. The chain is built from TRBV19 and TRBJ2-1, with TRBD1 matching over 7 bases. Germline CDR1 and CDR2: LNHDA and SQIVND (reference sequence). V shed 0 bases and J 13 bases; nucleotides not matched to a gene: 9. The CDR3 covers 14 residues.

This clone has only a few counts. V gene TRBV28 combines with J gene TRBJ1-5; 7 positions agree with TRBD1. Germline V gene lookup returns CDR1 MDHEN and CDR2 SYDVKM. Germline trimming cut 5 bases from V and 4 bases from J; bases unmatched to any gene: 11. This CDR3 has 16 residues. The CDR3 DNA sequence: TGTGCCAGCAGTCAACAGGGGCGGCTGGGGAATCAGCCCCAGCATTTT. This translates into CASSQQGRLGNQPQHF.

The rearrangement uses TRBV9 and TRBJ2-6; TRBD1 matches 10 bases. CDR1 is SGDLS and CDR2 is YYNGEE in the germline V gene. CDR3 length: 15 residues. The CDR3 is CPTGTGVAGANVLTF. The CDR3 DNA sequence: TGTCCGACGGGGACAGGGGTAGCTGGGGCCAACGTCCTGACTTTC. The full variable domain, in which reference TRBV9 and TRBJ2-6 provide the parts outside the CDR3, is DSGVTQTPKHLITATGQRVTLRCSPRSGDLSVYWYQQSLDQGLQFLIQYYNGEERAKGNILERFSAQQFPDLHSELNLSSLELGDSALYFCPTGTGVAGANVLTFGAGSRLTVL.

This chain connects TRBV4-3 to TRBJ2-7; D may be TRBD2 (6 bases). Germline CDR1 LGHNA, CDR2 YSLEER. Trimming removed 4 bases from V and 0 bases from J, with 10 bases in between. The CDR3 has 14 residues. CDR3 DNA sequence: TGCGCCAGCAGCCCCCGGAGGGACTCCTACGAGCAGTACTTC. It specifies CASSPRRDSYEQYF.

The chain employs TRBV6-1 and TRBJ2-5; D may be TRBD2 (6 bases). With 2 bases removed from V and 4 bases from J, the gap between germline ends came to 14 bases. The CDR3 is 15 residues long. Germline V gene sequence: CDR1 MNHNS, CDR2 SASEGT. This CDR3 is CASSERLGATETQYF. CDR3 sequence (DNA): TGTGCCAGCAGTGAACGACTAGGGGCGACAGAGACCCAGTACTTC.

This chain joins TRBV5-1 and TRBJ2-1; 9 bases fit TRBD2. Germline V gene sequence: CDR1 SGHRS, CDR2 YFSETQ. The CDR3 loop spans 15 amino acids. Germline trimming cut 1 base from V and 6 bases from J; bases unmatched to any gene: 5. The CDR3 here is CASSLSSGRGNEQFF. The CDR3 DNA sequence: TGCGCCAGCAGCTTGAGTAGCGGGAGAGGCAATGAGCAGTTCTTC.

This chain uses TRBV6-2 or TRBV6-3 with TRBJ1-6, with D hard to call. The CDR3 has 15 residues. V was pared by 4 bases and J by 7 bases, with 14 bases between. Germline lookup yields CDR1 MNHEY and CDR2 SVGEGT. CDR3 region: CASSFPGPGNSPLHF. The CDR3 DNA is TGTGCCAGCAGTTTTCCCGGACCGGGGAATTCACCCCTCCACTTT.

The rearrangement links TRBV27 to TRBJ2-3; D ambiguous. Trimming took 0 bases from V and 4 from J, leaving 5 bases between them. The germline V gene encodes CDR1 MNHEY and CDR2 SMNVEV (reference sequence). The CDR3 runs 13 residues. The CDR3 spells CASSLSYPDTQYF. The CDR3 DNA is TGTGCCAGCAGTTTATCGTATCCAGATACGCAGTATTTT.

J is TRBJ2-1 and V is TRBV5-1; D is possibly TRBD2 (5 bases). The V end lost 5 bases, the J end lost 6 bases, and 12 bases lay between the germline ends. The CDR3 runs to 13 residues. Germline loops: CDR1 SGHRS, CDR2 YFSETQ. Here the CDR3 DNA reads TGCGCCAGCAGTGCGAGTGGAGGCAATGAGCAGTTCTTC. Its protein is CASSASGGNEQFF.

The rearrangement joins TRBV5-4 to TRBJ2-3, with 9 bases lining up with TRBD2. Germline-derived CDR1 and CDR2 are SGHNT and YYREEE (reference sequence). Germline trimming cut 4 bases from V and 0 bases from J; bases unmatched to any gene: 3. This CDR3 spans 15 amino acids. The CDR3 DNA follows: TGTGCCAGCAGCCGGACTAGCGTAAGCACAGATACGCAGTATTTT. Translation: CASSRTSVSTDTQYF. Looking up the rest from reference TRBV5-4 and TRBJ2-3 gives the full variable domain: ETGVTQSPTHLIKTRGQQVTLRCSSQSGHNTVSWYQQALGQGPQFIFQYYREEENGRGNFPPRFSGLQFPNYSSELNVNALELDDSALYLCASSRTSVSTDTQYFGPGTRLTVL.

This chain links TRBV19 with TRBJ2-3, with TRBD1 matching 7 bases. After removal of 4 bases from V and 1 base from J, the junction contained 5 bases not matched to a gene. Germline CDR1 and CDR2: LNHDA and SQIVND (reference sequence). The CDR3 runs to 15 residues. CDR3 protein: CASSTRTGRTDTQYF. The DNA of the CDR3 is TGTGCCAGTAGTACGCGGACAGGCCGCACAGATACGCAGTATTTT.

This chain links TRBV11-2 with TRBJ2-1, with D maybe TRBD1 (5 bases). The V gene's germline CDR1 is SGHAT and CDR2 FQNNGV. The CDR3 sequence is 18 residues long. V shed 2 bases and J shed 9 bases, with 26 bases lying between them. CDR3 nucleotides: TGTGCCAGCAGCTTACAGTCCCTCCGACACGCATGGGGCTCTGAGCAGTTCTTC. Translation gives CASSLQSLRHAWGSEQFF.

The genes are TRBV3-1 (or the pseudogene TRBV3-2) and TRBJ2-3, with 10 bases matching TRBD2. CDR1 and CDR2 (germline): LGHDT, YNNKEL (reference sequence). Trimming took 2 bases from V and 0 from J; bases not matched to a gene: 8. The length of the CDR3 is 18 residues. CDR3 loop: CASSQTDLAGASTDTQYF. The CDR3 DNA reads TGTGCCAGCAGCCAAACCGACCTAGCGGGAGCCAGCACAGATACGCAGTATTTT.

The rearrangement links TRBV6-5 to TRBJ2-1; possibly TRBD2 for D (5 bases). The V gene's germline CDR1 is MNHEY and CDR2 SVGAGI. Trimming removed 5 bases at V and 4 bases at J, with 12 bases between. The CDR3 spans 14 residues. CDR3 region: CASSRLADYNEQFF. The CDR3 nucleotides are TGTGCCAGCAGTCGGCTAGCAGATTACAATGAGCAGTTCTTC.

The CDR3, as DNA: TGTGCCACCAGCAGAGAGCTAGCGACCTACAATGAGCAGTTCTTC. Protein: CATSRELATYNEQFF. V is TRBV15 and J is TRBJ2-1, with D possibly being TRBD2 (6 bases). Germline loops: CDR1 LNHNV, CDR2 YYDKDF (reference sequence). The V end was cut by 0 bases, the J end by 2 bases, with 8 bases between. The CDR3 covers 15 residues. The variable domain in full, with the rest retrieved from reference TRBV15 and TRBJ2-1, is DAMVIQNPRYQVTQFGKPVTLSCSQTLNHNVMYWYQQKSSQAPKLLFHYYDKDFNNEADTPDNFQSRRPNTSFCFLDIRSPGLGDTAMYLCATSRELATYNEQFFGPGTRLTVL.

The CDR3 sequence: CASSPLAGVGNEQFF. DNA for the CDR3: TGTGCCAGCAGCCCATTAGCGGGAGTCGGAAATGAGCAGTTCTTC. The V and J genes are TRBV14 and TRBJ2-1, with TRBD2 matching over 9 bases. The CDR3 runs 15 residues. V lost 4 bases to trimming and J lost 7 bases; unmatched junction nucleotides: 8. Germline loops: CDR1 SGHDN, CDR2 FVKESK.

The chain is built from TRBV7-9 and TRBJ2-7; possibly TRBD1 for D (5 bases). The CDR3 is 13 residues long. Deletions cut 1 base from V and 4 bases from J, with 8 bases between. Germline V gene lookup returns CDR1 SEHNR and CDR2 FQNEAQ (reference sequence). The CDR3 is CASSLGGLYEQYF. CDR3 DNA: TGTGCCAGCAGCTTAGGGGGCCTTTACGAGCAGTACTTC.

In this sample, this clone turned up once. V and J are TRBV28 and TRBJ1-2; TRBD1 aligns across 8 bases. This CDR3 is 15 amino acids long. The V segment lost 0 bases and the J segment 8 bases; nucleotides outside the gene matches: 8. Germline values: CDR1 MDHEN, CDR2 SYDVKM. The CDR3, as DNA: TGTGCCAGCAGTTTATGGGGACAGGAGGGGGGCGGCTACACCTTC. Translation: CASSLWGQEGGGYTF.